This T cell receptor (beta chain) was sequenced during a study of low-dose radiotherapy and immunotherapy resistance in tumors. Time point in this sample: after trial treatment. Treatment meaning: LDRT plus nivolumab, ipilimumab, low-dose cyclophosphamide and aspirin (RACIN trial). Every donor's regimen consisted of nivolumab, ipilimumab, aspirin, low-dose cyclophosphamide and low-dose radiotherapy. Eligibility was restricted to patients presenting with advanced solid tumors that lacked tumor-infiltrating lymphocytes. cDNA synthesis used a TRAV/TRBV-specific primer set for both chains. PCR amplification of the TCRs was performed with Phusion for about 20 PCR cycles, and it relied on a constant-region primer together with a V-primer adapter. In vitro transcription was used to amplify the isolated mRNA. One entry per CDR3 protein, called by TCRdb with MiXCR from the reads. Among approximately 100,000 distinct CDR3 sequences listed, less than 25% were seen once.

This clonotype came up many times. V was trimmed by 11 bases and J by 3 bases, leaving 5 bases between them. There are 9 residues in the CDR3. The germline CDR1 and CDR2 sequences are SEHNR and FQNEAQ (reference sequence). This material consisted of PBMCs, taken after low-dose radiotherapy plus immunotherapy. The V call is TRBV7-9, the J call TRBJ2-7; D is uncertain. The sequence was obtained from a male donor with prostate cancer. The CDR3, as DNA: TGTGCCGCAGGCTACGAGCAGTACTTC. This gives the protein CAAGYEQYF. Full variable domain (remainder filled in from reference TRBV7-9 and TRBJ2-7): DTGVSQNPRHKITKRGQNVTFRCDPISEHNRLYWYRQTLGQGPEFLTYFQNEAQLEKSRLLSDRFSAERPKGSFSTLEIQRTEQGDSAMYLCAAGYEQYFGPGTRLTVT.